This is a list of T cell receptor beta chains from one sample in a study of CD8+CD57+ T cells in acquired aplastic anemia. TCRdb reprocessed the reads with MiXCR, giving one entry per CDR3 protein. The table includes approximately 380,000 distinct CDR3 sequences, 65% to 80% detected once. Sequencing was carried out using sorted CD4+, CD8+, or CD8+CD57+ T cells (not recorded which) from PBMCs. The receptors were sampled from a human donor in good health, serving as a control. CDR3s include the opening cysteine and the closing phenylalanine or tryptophan. The D gene is left open where the match is weak. Clone size is shown for a subset of rows, as once, few, many or a class of expanded clone.

d_gene,abundance,j_gene,v_gene,CDR3nt,CDR3aa
NA,few,TRBJ2-7,TRBV11-2,TGTGCCAGCAGCTCCCCCCCCTATGGCGACTCCTACGAGCAGTACTTC,CASSSPPYGDSYEQYF
NA,NA,TRBJ2-7,TRBV20-1,TGCAGTGCTCTTCCGGAATTCAGTGCCTCCTACGAGCAGTACTTC,CSALPEFSASYEQYF
NA,NA,TRBJ2-5,TRBV7-2,TGTGCCAGCAAGGCTCCGTCCATCACCGGGGAGCTGTTTTACTTC,CASKAPSITGELFYF
NA,once,TRBJ2-3,TRBV7-9,TGTGCCAGCAGCTTGTTCCGGGCCCGTCCTCCCTCAGATACGCAGTATTTT,CASSLFRARPPSDTQYF
NA,many,TRBJ2-5,TRBV20-1,TGCAGTTACCGGGACACACAAGAGACCCAGTACTTC,CSYRDTQETQYF
NA,NA,TRBJ2-7,TRBV11-2,TGTGCCACCAGCGGAGGAGGGGCTAGTCTCGAGCAGTACTTC,CATSGGGASLEQYF
TRBD2,once,TRBJ2-7,TRBV5-1,TGTGCCAGCAGGTCGGGGGGGGATACCTACGAGCAGTACTTC,CASRSGGDTYEQYF
TRBD1,NA,TRBJ2-7,TRBV5-8,TGTGCCAGCAGCTGGACAGGTAACGAGCAGTACTTC,CASSWTGNEQYF
TRBD1,NA,TRBJ1-6,TRBV7-2,TGTGCCAGCAGCCCGACAGGGTACTCACCCCTCCACTTT,CASSPTGYSPLHF
TRBD1,many,TRBJ1-2,TRBV6-5,TGTGCCAGCAGCCAGGGGACAGCCGCTATCTATGGCTACACCTTC,CASSQGTAAIYGYTF
NA,NA,TRBJ1-6,TRBV7-2,TGTGCCAGCAGCCACAGCGATTCACCCCTCCACTTT,CASSHSDSPLHF
NA,NA,TRBJ1-2,TRBV9,TGTGCCAGCAGCTTAGTGTTCGGGGGTCATTACTATGGCTACACCTTC,CASSLVFGGHYYGYTF
TRBD1,once,TRBJ1-6,TRBV20-1,TGCAGTGCTCCCGGGACAGGAGATTCACCCCTCCACTTT,CSAPGTGDSPLHF
NA,many,TRBJ2-1,TRBV20-1,TGCAGTGCTAGAGATGGGGGCGGGCTGGGGAATGAGCAGTTCTTC,CSARDGGGLGNEQFF